Below, one T cell receptor beta chain is given with its context. Its matching antigen is unknown. From RNA transcripts, TCR beta CDR3 regions were amplified. HTBI primers were the set used in a first-round RT-PCR of the TCR CDR3. Each CDR3 protein is one row after TCRdb ran MiXCR on the multiplex PCR reads. The sample includes 35,000 or so distinct CDR3 sequences, around 53% seen only once; the top ten take 17%. This sample is drawn from a study of T cells in Graves' hyperthyroidism and ophthalmopathy. Findings and caveats of the study: Blood held most thyroid clonotypes expanded above 0.001 frequency.

CDR1 is ENHRY and CDR2 is SYGVKD in the germline V gene. V was pared by 6 bases and J by 7 bases, with 7 bases of the junction left unmatched. The CDR3 has 13 amino acids. This chain uses TRBV10-3 with TRBJ2-3; 7 nucleotides match TRBD2. The sequence was obtained from a man aged 35-49 years with Graves' ophthalmopathy. The source material was blood. DNA of the CDR3: TGTGCCATCAGCGGGGGGATTGGAAATACGCAGTATTTT. Protein product: CAISGGIGNTQYF.